These 8 T cell receptor beta chains share one sample of origin, sequenced in a study of regulatory T cells in long-lasting Graves disease. Noted time point: newly diagnosed GD, antithyroid drugs for less than 3 months. Scientists built the TCR library using RNA that was extracted from PBMCs. Researchers made TCR beta libraries by using iRepertoire HTBI primers and running Arm-PCR on CDR3 regions. TCRdb processed the multiplex PCR reads anew with MiXCR; each CDR3 protein has one entry. This table has roughly 560,000 distinct CDR3 sequences, 12% appearing once. In addition, the sample was reused for a study of T cells in Graves' hyperthyroidism and ophthalmopathy.

The material was peripheral blood mononuclear cells (PBMCs), obtained at new diagnosis, from a patient treated with antithyroid drugs. These receptors all stem from a woman younger than 45 with Graves disease.

The table lists this clonotype with many counts. The V gene is TRBV10-3, the J gene TRBJ1-1; 7 bases are shared with TRBD1. V trimming: 2 bases; J trimming: 4 bases; junction bases outside the gene matches: 16. From germline, CDR1 is ENHRY and CDR2 SYGVKD. This CDR3 has 18 amino acids. This chain's CDR3 is CAISELLVGTEVGTEAFF. The CDR3 DNA reads TGTGCCATCAGTGAGCTCCTTGTAGGGACAGAAGTGGGCACTGAAGCTTTCTTT.

This sequence joins TRBV20-1 and TRBJ2-1; 10 nucleotides agree with TRBD2. The germline CDR1 and CDR2 sequences are DFQATT and SNEGSKA (reference sequence). J was trimmed by 9 bases and V by 1 base; bases with no gene match: 6. The CDR3 covers 14 residues. In nucleotides, the CDR3 is TGCAGTGCTAGAGGGACTAGCGGTTCGCGTGAGCAGTTCTTC. Translated: CSARGTSGSREQFF.

This chain connects TRBV2 to TRBJ1-5; 8 bases fit TRBD1. The germline V gene has CDR1 SNHLY and CDR2 FYNNEI. J lost 2 bases, V lost 3 bases, and 9 bases had no gene match. This CDR3 region has 17 residues. CDR3 region: CASSDRPDREGNQPQHF. DNA for the CDR3: TGTGCCAGCAGTGACCGCCCGGACAGGGAAGGCAATCAGCCCCAGCATTTT.

This clonotype has ten or more counts. The V call is TRBV18, the J call TRBJ2-2, with D tentatively TRBD1 (5 bases). Between the trimmed V and J ends, which lost 0 bases and 6 bases, there was a span of 11 bases. The CDR3 covers 15 residues. Germline lookup yields CDR1 KGHSH and CDR2 LQKENI. The CDR3 reads CASSPPGARAGELFF. DNA for the CDR3: TGTGCCAGCTCACCACCTGGGGCCCGGGCCGGGGAGCTGTTTTTT.

The table lists this clonotype with many counts. The rearrangement joins TRBV11-2 to TRBJ2-5; 7 bases align to TRBD1. Losses at the gene ends were 0 bases for V and 7 bases for J; bases not matched to a gene: 11. The CDR3 is made up of 16 amino acids. The germline CDR1 and CDR2 sequences are SGHAT and FQNNGV. CDR3 DNA: TGTGCCAGCAGCTTAGATCCGACAGGGAAGTTCGGGACCCAGTACTTC. Translation gives CASSLDPTGKFGTQYF.

This clonotype has more than one count but fewer than ten. This chain joins TRBV28 and TRBJ2-1; D possibly matches TRBD1 or TRBD2 (5 bases each). Germline CDR1 reads MDHEN; CDR2 reads SYDVKM. The CDR3 has 12 amino acids. Trimming removed 3 bases at V and 9 bases at J, with 9 bases between. This CDR3 is CASSLGVGEQFF. Here the CDR3 DNA reads TGTGCCAGCAGTTTGGGGGTTGGTGAGCAGTTCTTC.

This clonotype was found many times. V gene TRBV5-1 combines with J gene TRBJ2-3, with 10 nucleotides matching TRBD2. After removal of 4 bases from V and 2 bases from J, the junction contained 16 bases not matched to a gene. The germline gives CDR1 SGHRS, CDR2 YFSETQ. This CDR3 has 19 amino acids. This CDR3 is CASSRSPYPSGRDTDTQYF. As DNA, the CDR3 is TGCGCCAGCAGCCGATCGCCCTATCCAAGCGGGAGGGACACAGATACGCAGTATTTT. Supplemented by reference TRBV5-1 and TRBJ2-3, the full variable domain reads KAGVTQTPRYLIKTRGQQVTLSCSPISGHRSVSWYQQTPGQGLQFLFEYFSETQRNKGNFPGRFSGRQFSNSRSEMNVSTLELGDSALYLCASSRSPYPSGRDTDTQYFGPGTRLTVL.

This clonotype was detected many times. The gene calls are TRBV28 and TRBJ1-5; no definite D call. Germline V lookup: CDR1 MDHEN, CDR2 SYDVKM. This CDR3 has 14 amino acids. V was pared by 1 base and J by 5 bases, with 9 bases between. For the CDR3, the DNA is TGTGCCAGCAGTTTATCCCACCTCCATCAGCCCCAGCATTTT. It codes for CASSLSHLHQPQHF.